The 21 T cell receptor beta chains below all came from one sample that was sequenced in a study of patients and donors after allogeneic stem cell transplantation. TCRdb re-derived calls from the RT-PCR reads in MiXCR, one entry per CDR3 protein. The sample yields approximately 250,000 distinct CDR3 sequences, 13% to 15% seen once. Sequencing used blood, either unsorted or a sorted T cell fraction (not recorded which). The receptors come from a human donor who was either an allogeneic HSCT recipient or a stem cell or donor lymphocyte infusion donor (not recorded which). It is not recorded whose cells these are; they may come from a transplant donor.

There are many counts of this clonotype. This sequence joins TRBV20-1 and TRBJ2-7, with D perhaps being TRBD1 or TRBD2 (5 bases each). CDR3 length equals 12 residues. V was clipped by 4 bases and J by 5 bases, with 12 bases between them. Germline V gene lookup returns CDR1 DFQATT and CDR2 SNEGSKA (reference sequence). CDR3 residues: CSATGLWNEQYF. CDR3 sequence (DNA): TGCAGTGCTACGGGGCTCTGGAACGAGCAGTACTTC.

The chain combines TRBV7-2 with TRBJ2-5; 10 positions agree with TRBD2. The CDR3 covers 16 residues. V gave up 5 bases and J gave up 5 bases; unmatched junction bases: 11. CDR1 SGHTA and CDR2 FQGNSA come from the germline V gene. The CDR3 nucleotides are TGTGCCAGCAGCCAGACAGCGGGGGGGCCCTTTGAGACCCAGTACTTC. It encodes CASSQTAGGPFETQYF.

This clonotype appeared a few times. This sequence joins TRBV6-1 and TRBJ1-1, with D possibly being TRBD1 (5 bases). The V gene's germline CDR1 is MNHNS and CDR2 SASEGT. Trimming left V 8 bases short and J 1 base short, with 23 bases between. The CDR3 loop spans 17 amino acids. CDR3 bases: TGTGCCAGCCACAGGCGGGGGAAGGCTTATGGGAACACTGAAGCTTTCTTT. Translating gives CASHRRGKAYGNTEAFF.

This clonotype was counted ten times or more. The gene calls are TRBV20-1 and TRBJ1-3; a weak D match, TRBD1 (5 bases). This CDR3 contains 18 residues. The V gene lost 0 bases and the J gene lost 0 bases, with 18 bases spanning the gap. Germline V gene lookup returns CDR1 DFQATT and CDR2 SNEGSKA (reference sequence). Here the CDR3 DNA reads TGCAGTGCTAGAGATGTGCGGGGGGATGGACACTCTGGAAACACCATATATTTT. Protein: CSARDVRGDGHSGNTIYF.

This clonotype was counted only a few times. The CDR3 bases are TGTGCCAGTAGTCTCTCACCTTGGACAGGGACAGATACGCAGTATTTT. Translation gives CASSLSPWTGTDTQYF. The rearrangement uses TRBV19 and TRBJ2-3, with 8 nucleotides matching TRBD1. The CDR3 consists of 16 residues. V lost 5 bases and J lost 3; bases outside the gene matches: 10. CDR1 and CDR2 (germline): LNHDA, SQIVND (reference sequence).

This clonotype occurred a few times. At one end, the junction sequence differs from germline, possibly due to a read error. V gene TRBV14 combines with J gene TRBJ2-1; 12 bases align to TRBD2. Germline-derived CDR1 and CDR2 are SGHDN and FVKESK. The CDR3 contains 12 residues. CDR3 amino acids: CASSQPSGRALF. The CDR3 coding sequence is TGTGCCAGCAGCCAACCTAGCGGGAGGGCCCTCTTC.

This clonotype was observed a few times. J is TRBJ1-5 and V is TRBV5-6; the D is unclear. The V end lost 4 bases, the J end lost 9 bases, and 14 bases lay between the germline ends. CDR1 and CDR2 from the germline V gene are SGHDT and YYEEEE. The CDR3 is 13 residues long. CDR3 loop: CASSQSASPPQHF. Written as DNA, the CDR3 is TGTGCCAGCAGCCAAAGCGCCTCGCCGCCCCAGCATTTT.

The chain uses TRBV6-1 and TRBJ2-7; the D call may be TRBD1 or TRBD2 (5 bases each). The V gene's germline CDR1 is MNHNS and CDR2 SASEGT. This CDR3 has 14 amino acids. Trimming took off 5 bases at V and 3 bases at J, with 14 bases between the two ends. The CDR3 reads CASSTGTPIYEQYF. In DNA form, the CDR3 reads TGTGCCAGCAGTACCGGGACCCCGATCTACGAGCAGTACTTC.

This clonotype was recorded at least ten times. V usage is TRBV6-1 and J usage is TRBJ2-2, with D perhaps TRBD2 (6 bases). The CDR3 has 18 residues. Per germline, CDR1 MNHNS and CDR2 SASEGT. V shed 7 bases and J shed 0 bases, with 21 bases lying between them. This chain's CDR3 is CASTPVGLARTNTGELFF. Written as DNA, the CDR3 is TGTGCCAGCACCCCCGTTGGTCTAGCGAGGACGAACACCGGGGAGCTGTTTTTT.

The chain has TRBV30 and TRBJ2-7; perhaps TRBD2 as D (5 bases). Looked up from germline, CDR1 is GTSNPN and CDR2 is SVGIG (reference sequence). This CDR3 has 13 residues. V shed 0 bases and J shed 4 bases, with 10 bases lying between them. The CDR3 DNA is TGTGCCTGGAGTGTAAGTCGGGGTTACGAGCAGTACTTC. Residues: CAWSVSRGYEQYF. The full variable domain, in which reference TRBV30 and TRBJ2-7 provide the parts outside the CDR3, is SQTIHQWPATLVQPVGSPLSLECTVEGTSNPNLYWYRQAAGRGLQLLFYSVGIGQISSEVPQNLSASRPQDRQFILSSKKLLLSDSGFYLCAWSVSRGYEQYFGPGTRLTVT.

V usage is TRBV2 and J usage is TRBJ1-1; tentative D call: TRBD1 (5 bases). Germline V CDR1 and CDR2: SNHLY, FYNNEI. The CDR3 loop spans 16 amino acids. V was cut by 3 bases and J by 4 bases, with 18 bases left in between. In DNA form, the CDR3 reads TGTGCCAGCAGTGACTTATTGAGAACCGGGGCCACTGAAGCTTTCTTT. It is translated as CASSDLLRTGATEAFF.

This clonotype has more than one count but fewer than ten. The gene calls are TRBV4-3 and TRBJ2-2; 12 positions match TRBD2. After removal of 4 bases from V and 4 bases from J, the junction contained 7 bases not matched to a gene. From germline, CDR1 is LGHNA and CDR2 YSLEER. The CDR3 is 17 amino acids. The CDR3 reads CASSRASGGAPTGELFF. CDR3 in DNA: TGCGCCAGCAGCCGAGCTAGCGGGGGGGCCCCCACCGGGGAGCTGTTTTTT.

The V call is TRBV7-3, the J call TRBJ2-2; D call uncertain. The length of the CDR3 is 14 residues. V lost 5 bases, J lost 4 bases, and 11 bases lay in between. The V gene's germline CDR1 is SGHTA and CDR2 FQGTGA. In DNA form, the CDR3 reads TGTGCCAGCAGCCCCGGTTTAAGCACCGGGGAGCTGTTTTTT. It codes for CASSPGLSTGELFF.

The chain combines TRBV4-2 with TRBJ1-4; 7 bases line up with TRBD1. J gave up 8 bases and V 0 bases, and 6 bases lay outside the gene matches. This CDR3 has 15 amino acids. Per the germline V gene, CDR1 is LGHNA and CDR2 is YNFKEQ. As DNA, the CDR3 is TGTGCCAGCAGCCAAGATACAGGGGAGGGAGAAAAACTGTTTTTT. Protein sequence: CASSQDTGEGEKLFF.

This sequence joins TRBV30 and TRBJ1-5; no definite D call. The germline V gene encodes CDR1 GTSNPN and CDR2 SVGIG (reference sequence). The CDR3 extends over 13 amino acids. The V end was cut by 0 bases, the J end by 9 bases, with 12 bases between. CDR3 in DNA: TGTGCCTGGAGTGTACTTCGTACCGGGCCCCAGCATTTT. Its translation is CAWSVLRTGPQHF.

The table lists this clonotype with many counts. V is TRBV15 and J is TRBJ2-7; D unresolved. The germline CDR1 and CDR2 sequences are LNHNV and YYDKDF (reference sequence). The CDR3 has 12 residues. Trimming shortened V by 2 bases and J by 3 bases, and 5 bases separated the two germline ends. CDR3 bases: TGTGCCACCAGCAGAAAGGGCTACGAGCAGTACTTC. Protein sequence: CATSRKGYEQYF.

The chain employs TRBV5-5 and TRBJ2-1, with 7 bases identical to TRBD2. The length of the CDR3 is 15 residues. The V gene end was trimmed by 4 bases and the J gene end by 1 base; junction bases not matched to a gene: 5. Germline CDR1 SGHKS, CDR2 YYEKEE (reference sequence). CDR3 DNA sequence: TGTGCCAGCAGCCCAGGGCGGGAGTCCTACAATGAGCAGTTCTTC. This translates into CASSPGRESYNEQFF.

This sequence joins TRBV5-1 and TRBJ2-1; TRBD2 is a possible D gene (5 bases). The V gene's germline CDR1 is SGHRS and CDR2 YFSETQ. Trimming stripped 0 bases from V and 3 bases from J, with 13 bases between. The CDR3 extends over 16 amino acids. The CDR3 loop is CASSLGTLEGYNEQFF. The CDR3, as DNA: TGCGCCAGCAGCTTGGGGACGCTCGAGGGCTACAATGAGCAGTTCTTC. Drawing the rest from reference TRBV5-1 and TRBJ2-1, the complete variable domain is KAGVTQTPRYLIKTRGQQVTLSCSPISGHRSVSWYQQTPGQGLQFLFEYFSETQRNKGNFPGRFSGRQFSNSRSEMNVSTLELGDSALYLCASSLGTLEGYNEQFFGPGTRLTVL.

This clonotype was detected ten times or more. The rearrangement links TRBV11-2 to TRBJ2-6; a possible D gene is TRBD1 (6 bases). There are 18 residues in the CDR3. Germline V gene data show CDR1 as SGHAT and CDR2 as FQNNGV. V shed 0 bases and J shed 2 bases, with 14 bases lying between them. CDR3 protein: CASSLDLGGAAGANVLTF. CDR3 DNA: TGTGCCAGCAGCTTAGATCTAGGGGGAGCAGCTGGGGCCAACGTCCTGACTTTC.

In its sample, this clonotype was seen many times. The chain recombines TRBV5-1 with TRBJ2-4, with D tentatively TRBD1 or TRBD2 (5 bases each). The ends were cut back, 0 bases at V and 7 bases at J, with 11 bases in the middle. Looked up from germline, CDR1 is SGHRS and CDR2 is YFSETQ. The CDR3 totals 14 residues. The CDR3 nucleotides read TGCGCCAGCAGCTTGGAGGGGACGAGGAACATTCAGTACTTC. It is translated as CASSLEGTRNIQYF. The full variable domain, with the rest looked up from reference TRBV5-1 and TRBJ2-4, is KAGVTQTPRYLIKTRGQQVTLSCSPISGHRSVSWYQQTPGQGLQFLFEYFSETQRNKGNFPGRFSGRQFSNSRSEMNVSTLELGDSALYLCASSLEGTRNIQYFGAGTRLSVL.

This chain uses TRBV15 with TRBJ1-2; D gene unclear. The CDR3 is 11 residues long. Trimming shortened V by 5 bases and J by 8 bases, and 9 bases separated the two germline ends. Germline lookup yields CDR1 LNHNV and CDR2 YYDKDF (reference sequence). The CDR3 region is CATSWEGGYTF. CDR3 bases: TGTGCCACCAGCTGGGAGGGCGGCTACACCTTC.